This entry concerns a single TCR beta chain. Sequenced by immunoSEQ multiplex PCR; TCRdb stores in-frame clones only, minus some. The table shows roughly 42,000 clones, with roughly 92% occurring only once. Germline V gene data show CDR1 as SGHTS and CDR2 as YDEGEE. The V segment lost 3 bases and the J segment 5 bases; nucleotides outside the gene matches: 3. The CDR3 is made up of 15 amino acids. These data are taken from a study of blood T cell repertoires in COVID-19. The genes are TRBV5-8 and TRBJ2-3; TRBD2 matches 13 bases. The sequence was obtained from a man in his fifties with COVID-19, enrolled during active disease. The specimen sequenced was peripheral blood. CDR3 protein: CASSWGLAGIDTQYF. DNA of the CDR3: TGTGCCAGCAGCTGGGGACTAGCGGGAATAGATACGCAGTATTTT. Drawing the rest from reference TRBV5-8 and TRBJ2-3, the complete variable domain is EAGVTQSPTHLIKTRGQQATLRCSPISGHTSVYWYQQALGLGLQFLLWYDEGEERNRGNFPPRFSGRQFPNYSSELNVNALELEDSALYLCASSWGLAGIDTQYFGPGTRLTVL.